This paragraph covers one T cell receptor beta chain sequence. The sample is drawn from a study of blood T cell repertoires in COVID-19. Study as a whole: Acute-phase and convalescent COVID-19 samples originated in the United States, Italy and Spain. T cells, B-cell-depleted T cells, or PBMCs provided the cDNA or gDNA that served as material.

The ends were cut back, 4 bases at V and 7 bases at J, with 24 bases in the middle. Germline values: CDR1 SGHNT, CDR2 YYREEE (reference sequence). The CDR3 has 16 amino acids. Libraries were prepared by immunoSEQ multiplex PCR; TCRdb keeps only in-frame clonotypes and omits some of them. The profile shows 110,000 to 150,000 clones, more than 75% of them singletons. Either two negative PCRs, clearance, or symptom resolution qualified Cohort 3 donors as recovered. This TCR derives from a woman between 45 and 60 years old who had recovered from COVID-19. The sequencing input was PBMCs or T cells enriched from blood (not recorded which). The rearrangement links TRBV5-4 to TRBJ2-7; perhaps TRBD1 as D (9 bases). CDR3 in DNA: TGTGCCAGCAGCCCGCCGGGAGGGACAGGGTATGGTGAGCAGTACTTC. Translating it yields CASSPPGGTGYGEQYF.